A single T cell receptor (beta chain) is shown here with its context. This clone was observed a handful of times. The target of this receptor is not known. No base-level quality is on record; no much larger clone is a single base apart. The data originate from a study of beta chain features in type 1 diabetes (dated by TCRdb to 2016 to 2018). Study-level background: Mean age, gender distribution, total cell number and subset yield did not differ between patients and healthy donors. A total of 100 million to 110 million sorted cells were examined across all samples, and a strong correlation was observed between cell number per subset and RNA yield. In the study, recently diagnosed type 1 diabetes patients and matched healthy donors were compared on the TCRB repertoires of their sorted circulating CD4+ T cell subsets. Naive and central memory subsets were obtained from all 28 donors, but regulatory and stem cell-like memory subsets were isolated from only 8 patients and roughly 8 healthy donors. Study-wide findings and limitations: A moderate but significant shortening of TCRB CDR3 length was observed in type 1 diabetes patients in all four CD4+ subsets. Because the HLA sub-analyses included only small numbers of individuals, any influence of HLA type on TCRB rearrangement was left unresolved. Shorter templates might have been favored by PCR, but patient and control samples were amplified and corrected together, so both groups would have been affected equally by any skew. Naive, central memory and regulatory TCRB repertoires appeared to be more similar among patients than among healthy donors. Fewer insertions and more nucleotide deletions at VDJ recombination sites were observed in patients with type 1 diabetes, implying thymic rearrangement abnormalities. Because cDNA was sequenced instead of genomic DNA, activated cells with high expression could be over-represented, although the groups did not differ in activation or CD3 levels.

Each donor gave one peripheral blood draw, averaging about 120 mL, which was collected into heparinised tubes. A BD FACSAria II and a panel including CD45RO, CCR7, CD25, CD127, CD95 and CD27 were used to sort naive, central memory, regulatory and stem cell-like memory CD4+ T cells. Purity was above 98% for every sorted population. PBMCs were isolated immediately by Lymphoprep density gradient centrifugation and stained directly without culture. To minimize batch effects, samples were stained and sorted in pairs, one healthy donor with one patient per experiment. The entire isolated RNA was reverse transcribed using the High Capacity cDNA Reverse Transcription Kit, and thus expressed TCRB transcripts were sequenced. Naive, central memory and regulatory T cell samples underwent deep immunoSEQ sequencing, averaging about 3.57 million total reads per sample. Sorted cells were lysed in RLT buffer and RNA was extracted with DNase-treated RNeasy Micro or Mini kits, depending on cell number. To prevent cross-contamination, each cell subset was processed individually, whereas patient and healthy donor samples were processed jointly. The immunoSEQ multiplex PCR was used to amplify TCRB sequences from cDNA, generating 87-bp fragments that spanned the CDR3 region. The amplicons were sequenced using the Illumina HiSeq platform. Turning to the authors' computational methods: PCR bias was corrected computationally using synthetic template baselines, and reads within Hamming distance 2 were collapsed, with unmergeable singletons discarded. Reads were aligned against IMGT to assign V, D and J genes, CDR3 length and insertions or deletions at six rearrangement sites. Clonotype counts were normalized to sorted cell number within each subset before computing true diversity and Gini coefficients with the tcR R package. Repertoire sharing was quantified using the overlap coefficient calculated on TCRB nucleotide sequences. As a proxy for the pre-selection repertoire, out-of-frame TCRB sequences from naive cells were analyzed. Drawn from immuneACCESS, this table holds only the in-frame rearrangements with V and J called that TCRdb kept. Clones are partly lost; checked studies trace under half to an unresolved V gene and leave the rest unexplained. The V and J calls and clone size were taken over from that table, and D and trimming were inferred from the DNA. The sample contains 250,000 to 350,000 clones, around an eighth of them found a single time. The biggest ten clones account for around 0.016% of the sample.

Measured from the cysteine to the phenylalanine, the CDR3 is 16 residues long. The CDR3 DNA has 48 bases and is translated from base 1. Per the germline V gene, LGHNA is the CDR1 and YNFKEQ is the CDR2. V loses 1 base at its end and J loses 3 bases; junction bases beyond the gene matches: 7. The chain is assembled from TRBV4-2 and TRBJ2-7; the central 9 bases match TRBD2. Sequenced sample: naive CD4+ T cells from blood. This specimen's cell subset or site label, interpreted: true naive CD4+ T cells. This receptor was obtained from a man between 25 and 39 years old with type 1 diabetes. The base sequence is TGTGCCAGCAGCCAAGTAGAGGCGGGAGGGCTCTACGAGCAGTACTTC. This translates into CASSQVEAGGLYEQYF.